The next 18 T cell receptor beta chains were all read from a single sample in a study of cytomegalovirus exposure and HLA in healthy donors. Researchers ran the PCR with 60 Vbeta and 13 Jbeta primers. The protocol was immunoSEQ multiplex PCR, while the TCRdb copy is restricted to in-frame clones and leaves out a portion. The data show under 150,000 clones, with over 70% seen just once and approximately 1.5% held by the top ten. What was sequenced was PBMCs. Receptors originate from a woman under 30 in good health and CMV-seronegative.

The chain has TRBV7-9 and TRBJ1-2, with 9 bases fitting TRBD1. The V and J ends lost 6 bases and 1 base, in that order; junction bases with no gene match: 6. Germline V gene sequence: CDR1 SEHNR, CDR2 FQNEAQ (reference sequence). The CDR3 has 15 amino acids. Written as DNA, the CDR3 is TGTGCCAGCAGTCTGACGACAGGGGGTAACTATGGCTACACCTTC. Translated: CASSLTTGGNYGYTF. Looking up the rest from reference TRBV7-9 and TRBJ1-2 gives the full variable domain: DTGVSQNPRHKITKRGQNVTFRCDPISEHNRLYWYRQTLGQGPEFLTYFQNEAQLEKSRLLSDRFSAERPKGSFSTLEIQRTEQGDSAMYLCASSLTTGGNYGYTFGSGTRLTVV.

This rearrangement joins TRBV27 to TRBJ2-5; 8 nucleotides line up with TRBD2. The germline V gene has CDR1 MNHEY and CDR2 SMNVEV (reference sequence). Trimming at V came to 4 bases and at J to 2 bases, leaving 3 bases not matched to a gene. The length of the CDR3 is 14 residues. CDR3 region: CASSWSGSQETQYF. The CDR3, as DNA: TGTGCCAGCAGTTGGAGCGGGAGTCAAGAGACCCAGTACTTC.

The chain uses TRBV10-3 and TRBJ1-2; 8 nucleotides agree with TRBD1. Germline V CDR1 and CDR2: ENHRY, SYGVKD. V lost 10 bases, J lost 4 bases, and 11 bases stayed unmatched. The CDR3 has 14 residues. CDR3 amino acids: CASTSGGAIYGYTF. In DNA form, the CDR3 reads TGTGCCAGCACCTCAGGGGGCGCTATCTATGGCTACACCTTC.

The V call is TRBV19, the J call TRBJ1-1, with D possibly TRBD1 on 6 matching bases. The length of the CDR3 is 15 residues. The V end lost 5 bases, the J end lost 1 base, and 14 bases lay between the germline ends. CDR1 LNHDA and CDR2 SQIVND come from the germline V gene (reference sequence). The CDR3 is CASSEPGHPNTEAFF. For the CDR3, the DNA is TGTGCCAGTAGTGAACCGGGACACCCGAACACTGAAGCTTTCTTT. The entire variable domain, with the rest obtained from reference TRBV19 and TRBJ1-1, is as follows: DGGITQSPKYLFRKEGQNVTLSCEQNLNHDAMYWYRQDPGQGLRLIYYSQIVNDFQKGDIAEGYSVSREKKESFPLTVTSAQKNPTAFYLCASSEPGHPNTEAFFGQGTRLTVV.

The rearrangement links TRBV19 to TRBJ2-7, with D unresolved. Germline loops: CDR1 LNHDA, CDR2 SQIVND (reference sequence). The CDR3 totals 14 residues. V lost 3 bases and J lost 1, with 10 bases in between. The CDR3 DNA is TGTGCCAGTAGTATCCGTTTAGTATCCTACGAGCAGTACTTC. Encoded protein: CASSIRLVSYEQYF.

The V gene is TRBV25-1, the J gene TRBJ2-1; 7 bases are shared with TRBD1. The ends lost 10 bases at V and 2 bases at J; junction bases unmatched: 5. Germline CDR1 is MGHDK and CDR2 is SYGVNS. The CDR3 loop spans 13 amino acids. The DNA for the CDR3 is TGTGCCACCTCGACAGGGACCTACAATGAGCAGTTCTTC. It translates to CATSTGTYNEQFF.

The chain joins TRBV7-2 to TRBJ2-7; 10 nucleotides align to TRBD2. V dropped 4 bases and J dropped 4; count of bases not matched to a gene: 4. This CDR3 contains 14 residues. The germline V gene has CDR1 SGHTA and CDR2 FQGNSA. The CDR3 coding sequence is TGTGCCAGCAGCTGGGCTAGCGGGAGTTACGAGCAGTACTTC. Translating gives CASSWASGSYEQYF.

V is TRBV10-1 and J is TRBJ1-3; TRBD1 might be the D (6 bases). Germline CDR1 and CDR2: WNHNN and SYGVQD (reference sequence). The ends were cut back, 7 bases at V and 2 bases at J, with 15 bases in the middle. This CDR3 comprises 15 residues. DNA for the CDR3: TGCGCCAGCATCCTCCGGGGGGCGCCTGGAAACACCATATATTTT. Translation gives CASILRGAPGNTIYF.

This clone was seen only once. The gene calls are TRBV2 and TRBJ2-7, with 7 bases matching TRBD2. This CDR3 contains 16 residues. The J segment lost 2 bases and the V segment lost 1 base, leaving 8 bases of the junction unmatched. Germline V gives CDR1 SNHLY, CDR2 FYNNEI. The CDR3 here is CASSEGRLAVPYEQYF. DNA for the CDR3: TGTGCCAGCAGTGAAGGTAGGCTAGCGGTACCCTACGAGCAGTACTTC.

The gene calls are TRBV6-4 and TRBJ1-5; D call uncertain. The CDR3 loop spans 14 amino acids. The V end lost 7 bases, the J end lost 4 bases, and 14 bases lay between the germline ends. Germline CDR1 MRHNA, CDR2 SNTAGT. CDR3 protein: CASMPRVVNQPQHF. CDR3 bases: TGTGCCAGCATGCCTAGAGTAGTTAATCAGCCCCAGCATTTT.

This chain links TRBV19 with TRBJ1-2, with 9 bases matching TRBD1. The CDR3 runs 14 residues. Germline loops: CDR1 LNHDA, CDR2 SQIVND (reference sequence). V shed 5 bases and J 4 bases; nucleotides not matched to a gene: 5. The CDR3 nucleotides are TGTGCCAGTAGTCCGGGACAGGGCGGCTATGGCTACACCTTC. Translating gives CASSPGQGGYGYTF.

This clone was counted only a few times. The chain couples TRBV5-4 to TRBJ2-7; 9 bases align to TRBD2. Germline loops: CDR1 SGHNT, CDR2 YYREEE (reference sequence). V was pared by 5 bases and J by 3 bases, with 6 bases of the junction left unmatched. CDR3 length: 14 residues. CDR3: CASSDISGSYEQYF. Written as DNA, the CDR3 is TGTGCCAGCAGTGATATTAGCGGGAGCTACGAGCAGTACTTC.

This chain links TRBV7-6 with TRBJ2-1; D perhaps matches TRBD2 (5 bases). Germline loops: CDR1 SGHVS, CDR2 FNYEAQ. Trimming shortened V by 6 bases and J by 4 bases, and 10 bases separated the two germline ends. The CDR3 is 13 residues long. CDR3 nucleotides: TGTGCCAGCAGTTCCGGACTGTACAATGAGCAGTTCTTC. As protein: CASSSGLYNEQFF.

The chain employs TRBV7-9 and TRBJ2-4; 9 bases match TRBD1. CDR3 size: 15 residues. Unmatched junction bases numbered 9, after V lost 5 bases and J lost 7 bases. Germline values: CDR1 SEHNR, CDR2 FQNEAQ (reference sequence). CDR3 sequence (DNA): TGTGCCAGCAGCGAGTATAGAGGACAGGGGAACATTCAGTACTTC. This gives the protein CASSEYRGQGNIQYF.

The rearrangement links TRBV5-1 to TRBJ1-4; no clear D gene. The V gene's germline CDR1 is SGHRS and CDR2 YFSETQ. V shed 4 bases and J shed 8 bases, with 18 bases lying between them. The CDR3 has 15 residues. CDR3 amino acids: CASSREGEAREKLFF. CDR3 coding DNA: TGCGCCAGCAGCCGCGAGGGAGAGGCTCGAGAAAAACTGTTTTTT.

The rearrangement links TRBV7-9 to TRBJ1-1, with 9 positions matching TRBD1. Germline V gives CDR1 SEHNR, CDR2 FQNEAQ (reference sequence). The trim removed 0 bases at V and 2 bases at J, leaving 4 bases unmatched. The CDR3 spans 16 residues. CDR3 bases: TGTGCCAGCAGCTTAGCGCCGGGACAGGGAAACACTGAAGCTTTCTTT. Translated, it gives CASSLAPGQGNTEAFF.

This clone was counted once. This sequence joins TRBV30 and TRBJ1-2, with TRBD1 as a possible D gene (6 bases). The germline gives CDR1 GTSNPN, CDR2 SVGIG (reference sequence). Trimming stripped 8 bases from V and 0 bases from J, with 13 bases between. The CDR3 extends over 13 amino acids. DNA for the CDR3: TGTGCCCTGAGGGACATTTCTAACTATGGCTACACCTTC. Translating gives CALRDISNYGYTF.

The V call is TRBV5-4, the J call TRBJ2-3; 7 bases are shared with TRBD2. V lost 3 bases to trimming and J lost 4 bases; unmatched junction nucleotides: 8. Germline CDR1 reads SGHNT; CDR2 reads YYREEE (reference sequence). CDR3 size: 15 residues. This CDR3 is CASSWGRGLADTQYF. The CDR3 DNA reads as TGTGCCAGCAGCTGGGGGAGGGGACTGGCAGATACGCAGTATTTT.